The 30 T cell receptor beta chains presented below share a single source sample, sequenced in a study of blood T cell repertoires in COVID-19. Clones were sequenced by immunoSEQ multiplex PCR, and TCRdb holds only the in-frame ones, with some missing. The table shows about 190,000 clones, with over 75% occurring only once. Sequencing was performed on peripheral blood. All receptors derive from a woman in her forties or fifties with acute or convalescent COVID-19.

The chain has TRBV4-1 and TRBJ1-2; the D gene is possibly TRBD1 (6 bases). This CDR3 contains 14 residues. V lost 4 bases, J lost 2 bases, and 11 bases lay in between. Germline CDR1 reads MGHRA; CDR2 reads YSYEKL. Written as DNA, the CDR3 is TGCGCCAGCAGCCCCGACAGGCAAAACTATGGCTACACCTTC. The encoded protein is CASSPDRQNYGYTF.

This chain uses TRBV5-1 with TRBJ2-7, with D possibly being TRBD2 (5 bases). This CDR3 region has 14 residues. Trimming left V 0 bases short and J 3 bases short, with 10 bases between. Looked up from germline, CDR1 is SGHRS and CDR2 is YFSETQ. CDR3: CASSLDLANYEQYF. CDR3 sequence (DNA): TGCGCCAGCAGCTTGGACCTAGCTAACTACGAGCAGTACTTC.

The chain is built from TRBV28 and TRBJ1-5; 8 bases align to TRBD1. CDR3 size: 14 residues. Looked up from germline, CDR1 is MDHEN and CDR2 is SYDVKM. V was pared by 6 bases and J by 6 bases, with 7 bases of the junction left unmatched. This chain's CDR3 is CASSVGQGGQPQHF. The CDR3 nucleotides read TGTGCCAGCAGCGTTGGACAGGGAGGTCAGCCCCAGCATTTT.

The chain combines TRBV28 with TRBJ2-2, with D possibly matching TRBD1 (5 bases). The germline V gene encodes CDR1 MDHEN and CDR2 SYDVKM. Trimming left V 6 bases short and J 5 bases short, with 13 bases between. The CDR3 loop spans 14 amino acids. CDR3: CASSYWGRTGELFF. Written as DNA, the CDR3 is TGTGCCAGCAGCTATTGGGGCAGGACCGGGGAGCTGTTTTTT.

V gene TRBV28 combines with J gene TRBJ1-2; weak D call: TRBD1 (6 bases). The CDR3 length is 14 residues. Deletions cut 4 bases from V and 4 bases from J, with 13 bases between. Germline loops: CDR1 MDHEN, CDR2 SYDVKM. The CDR3 bases are TGTGCCAGCAGTTCCCCTACAGGGTTCTATGGCTACACCTTC. This codes for CASSSPTGFYGYTF.

In the case of this clone: A read error may account for a junction end that differs from germline. CDR3 in DNA: TGTGCTAGCAGCTTAGACGGGACAGGGGGCCTCAATGAGCAGTTCTTC. Encoded protein: CASSLDGTGGLNEQFF. V is TRBV7-7 and J is TRBJ2-1; 12 bases are shared with TRBD1. This CDR3 spans 16 amino acids. Germline loops: CDR1 SSHAT, CDR2 FNYEAQ (reference sequence).

The V call is TRBV5-6, the J call TRBJ1-3; tentative D call: TRBD1 (5 bases). Deletions cut 1 base from V and 4 bases from J, with 12 bases between. The CDR3 extends over 15 amino acids. Germline lookup yields CDR1 SGHDT and CDR2 YYEEEE. The CDR3 is CASSLSGGRGNTIYF. In DNA form, the CDR3 reads TGTGCCAGCAGCTTGAGCGGGGGACGAGGAAACACCATATATTTT.

The chain couples TRBV28 to TRBJ2-7; D gene uncertain. The CDR3 spans 13 residues. With 1 base removed from V and 6 bases from J, the gap between germline ends came to 10 bases. Germline V gives CDR1 MDHEN, CDR2 SYDVKM. The CDR3: CASSLLAAAEQYF. The CDR3 DNA reads TGTGCCAGCAGTTTATTAGCTGCGGCCGAGCAGTACTTC.

The gene calls are TRBV7-2 and TRBJ1-6; 9 nucleotides agree with TRBD1. The CDR3 has 16 residues. Germline V CDR1 and CDR2: SGHTA, FQGNSA. V dropped 7 bases and J dropped 9; count of bases not matched to a gene: 13. The CDR3 region has the DNA TGTGCCAGCACCTCCCGGGACAGGGTACGGGTTTCACCCCTCCACTTT. Translated, it gives CASTSRDRVRVSPLHF.

The V call is TRBV2, the J call TRBJ1-5; tentatively, D is TRBD1 (6 bases). Germline V gene lookup returns CDR1 SNHLY and CDR2 FYNNEI. The V and J ends lost 6 bases and 7 bases respectively, with 16 bases between them. The CDR3 contains 14 residues. CDR3 loop: CASRPSLDSQPQHF. CDR3 nucleotides: TGTGCCAGCAGACCTTCCTTGGACAGCCAGCCCCAGCATTTT.

V and J are TRBV2 and TRBJ1-2; possibly TRBD1 for D (6 bases). CDR1 and CDR2 from the germline V gene are SNHLY and FYNNEI. This CDR3 is built from 13 residues. V shed 3 bases and J shed 4 bases, with 9 bases lying between them. The CDR3: CASSEGGPYGYTF. In DNA form, the CDR3 reads TGTGCCAGCAGTGAGGGGGGGCCCTATGGCTACACCTTC. Using reference TRBV2 and TRBJ1-2 for the parts outside the CDR3, the full variable domain is EPEVTQTPSHQVTQMGQEVILRCVPISNHLYFYWYRQILGQKVEFLVSFYNNEISEKSEIFDDQFSVERPDGSNFTLKIRSTKLEDSAMYFCASSEGGPYGYTFGSGTRLTVV.

This chain joins TRBV2 and TRBJ2-7; TRBD2 agrees at 7 bases. The CDR3 covers 14 residues. The V segment lost 7 bases and the J segment 0 bases; nucleotides outside the gene matches: 6. Germline CDR1 and CDR2: SNHLY and FYNNEI. DNA for the CDR3: TGTGCCAGCAAGTTAGCGGGTACCTCCTACGAGCAGTACTTC. Its protein is CASKLAGTSYEQYF.

The J gene is TRBJ2-7, the V gene TRBV6-5, with D uncertain. Trimming removed 0 bases from V and 1 base from J, with 10 bases in between. CDR3 length equals 15 residues. The germline V gene has CDR1 MNHEY and CDR2 SVGAGI. CDR3 nucleotides: TGTGCCAGCAGTTACTCGACTGGCAGATCCTACGAGCAGTACTTC. It encodes CASSYSTGRSYEQYF.

The chain has TRBV19 and TRBJ2-3; 10 nucleotides align to TRBD2. The ends lost 3 bases at V and 0 bases at J; junction bases unmatched: 0. This CDR3 is built from 15 residues. Germline CDR1 and CDR2: LNHDA and SQIVND (reference sequence). CDR3 residues: CASSMTSGSTDTQYF. The DNA for the CDR3 is TGTGCCAGTAGTATGACTAGCGGGAGCACAGATACGCAGTATTTT.

The chain uses TRBV30 and TRBJ1-4, with a possible D match to TRBD1 (5 bases). Trimming cost V 0 bases and J 8 bases, with 10 bases left between them. CDR1 is GTSNPN, CDR2 SVGIG, per germline (reference sequence). This CDR3 region has 13 residues. This CDR3 is CAWSVRRDEKLFF. CDR3 sequence (DNA): TGTGCCTGGAGTGTACGGAGGGACGAAAAACTGTTTTTT.

The gene calls are TRBV12-3 or TRBV12-4 and TRBJ1-1; 7 bases align to TRBD1. Trimming at V came to 11 bases and at J to 0 bases, leaving 3 bases not matched to a gene. This CDR3 contains 12 residues. CDR3 nucleotides: TGTGCCCGAGGGGGCGTGAACACTGAAGCTTTCTTT. This encodes CARGGVNTEAFF.

The chain is built from TRBV2 and TRBJ1-2; D unclear. The V end lost 3 bases, the J end lost 0 bases, and 11 bases lay between the germline ends. The V gene's germline CDR1 is SNHLY and CDR2 FYNNEI. The CDR3 spans 15 residues. The chain's CDR3 is CASSERQLPNYGYTF. In DNA, the CDR3 is TGTGCCAGCAGTGAGAGACAACTCCCTAACTATGGCTACACCTTC.

This clone was counted a few times. V and J are TRBV6-5 and TRBJ1-1, with TRBD1 matching 7 bases. The length of the CDR3 is 13 residues. CDR1 MNHEY and CDR2 SVGAGI come from the germline V gene. V lost 5 bases and J lost 5; bases outside the gene matches: 5. CDR3 in amino acids: CASSRQGKTEAFF. The CDR3, as DNA: TGTGCCAGCAGTCGACAGGGTAAAACTGAAGCTTTCTTT.

This chain connects TRBV6-2 or TRBV6-3 to TRBJ2-2; D possibly corresponds to TRBD1 (6 bases). Germline CDR1 MNHEY, CDR2 SVGEGT. The V and J ends lost 5 bases and 1 base respectively, with 11 bases between them. This CDR3 is built from 15 residues. The CDR3 DNA follows: TGTGCCAGCAGTCCCGGGACACTGAACACCGGGGAGCTGTTTTTT. Its translation is CASSPGTLNTGELFF.

The rearrangement links TRBV5-8 to TRBJ2-5, with 8 bases lining up with TRBD1. This CDR3 has 16 amino acids. The germline V gene has CDR1 SGHTS and CDR2 YDEGEE. V lost 4 bases and J lost 1; bases outside the gene matches: 9. This CDR3 is CASSPGQGPTQETQYF. CDR3 bases: TGTGCCAGCAGCCCCGGACAGGGCCCAACCCAAGAGACCCAGTACTTC.

The CDR3 spells CASSLRDSPYEQYF. The CDR3 nucleotides read TGTGCCAGCAGCCTCCGGGATTCCCCTTACGAGCAGTACTTC. This chain joins TRBV7-8 and TRBJ2-7; TRBD2 might be the D (5 bases). Germline V gene sequence: CDR1 SGHVS, CDR2 FQNEAQ. The length of the CDR3 is 14 residues. The V and J ends lost 5 bases and 4 bases respectively, with 15 bases between them.

A few counts support this clone. V usage is TRBV29-1 and J usage is TRBJ2-1; possibly TRBD2 for D (5 bases). V was clipped by 1 base and J by 3 bases, with 10 bases between them. CDR1 is SQVTM and CDR2 is ANQGSEA in the germline V gene. The CDR3 runs 14 residues. CDR3 sequence: CSVEGGRGYNEQFF. CDR3 nucleotide sequence: TGCAGCGTTGAAGGTGGGAGAGGCTACAATGAGCAGTTCTTC.

The chain uses TRBV7-9 and TRBJ1-4; D is undetermined. The germline V gene has CDR1 SEHNR and CDR2 FQNEAQ (reference sequence). The CDR3 runs to 15 residues. V shed 5 bases and J shed 6 bases, with 16 bases lying between them. The CDR3 reads CASSQGGQPDEKLFF. In DNA form, the CDR3 reads TGTGCCAGCAGCCAAGGAGGGCAGCCCGATGAAAAACTGTTTTTT.

The V call is TRBV18, the J call TRBJ2-3, with a tentative D call TRBD1 (5 bases). CDR3 length: 14 residues. V was pared by 4 bases and J by 0 bases, with 8 bases between. CDR1 is KGHSH and CDR2 is LQKENI in the germline V gene. The CDR3 DNA reads TGTGCCAGCTCACGGACACTTAGCACAGATACGCAGTATTTT. Its translation is CASSRTLSTDTQYF. The entire variable domain, with the rest obtained from reference TRBV18 and TRBJ2-3, is as follows: NAGVMQNPRHLVRRRGQEARLRCSPMKGHSHVYWYRQLPEEGLKFMVYLQKENIIDESGMPKERFSAEFPKEGPSILRIQQVVRGDSAAYFCASSRTLSTDTQYFGPGTRLTVL.

The DNA of the CDR3 is TGCAGCGTTGGTTTCGGTCTTGAAGCTTTCTTT. Amino acids: CSVGFGLEAFF. The chain employs TRBV29-1 and TRBJ1-1; D unclear. The CDR3 runs 11 residues. Germline CDR1 reads SQVTM; CDR2 reads ANQGSEA. V lost 4 bases to trimming and J lost 7 bases, with 10 bases between them. Full variable domain (outside the CDR3, taken from reference TRBV29-1 and TRBJ1-1): SAVISQKPSRDICQRGTSLTIQCQVDSQVTMMFWYRQQPGQSLTLIATANQGSEATYESGFVIDKFPISRPNLTFSTLTVSNMSPEDSSIYLCSVGFGLEAFFGQGTRLTVV.

This sequence joins TRBV27 and TRBJ2-1; D perhaps matches TRBD2 (6 bases). Trimming pared 7 bases from V and 6 bases from J, leaving 16 bases between. The CDR3 is 14 residues long. Germline loops: CDR1 MNHEY, CDR2 SMNVEV (reference sequence). CDR3 DNA: TGTGCCAGCAAGGACGGGAGATGGGCCAATGAGCAGTTCTTC. This encodes CASKDGRWANEQFF.

This clone was seen only once. This rearrangement joins TRBV3-1 (or the pseudogene TRBV3-2) to TRBJ1-1, with 11 bases fitting TRBD1. Trimming removed 3 bases from V and 12 bases from J; junction bases left unmatched: 6. This CDR3 has 13 amino acids. Per the germline V gene, CDR1 is LGHDT and CDR2 is YNNKEL (reference sequence). CDR3 sequence (DNA): TGTGCCAGCAGCCATAGGACAGGGGGCCAATCTTTCTTT. Its translation: CASSHRTGGQSFF.

This clone occurred a few times. The chain links TRBV28 to TRBJ1-1; TRBD1 aligns across 7 bases. The V gene end was trimmed by 2 bases and the J gene end by 11 bases; junction bases not matched to a gene: 8. The CDR3 sequence is 13 residues long. Germline V gene sequence: CDR1 MDHEN, CDR2 SYDVKM. In DNA, the CDR3 is TGTGCCAGCAGTTTAATGACAGGGAGAGAGGCTTTCTTT. Translation gives CASSLMTGREAFF. The whole variable domain, filled in from reference TRBV28 and TRBJ1-1, reads DVKVTQSSRYLVKRTGEKVFLECVQDMDHENMFWYRQDPGLGLRLIYFSYDVKMKEKGDIPEGYSVSREKKERFSLILESASTNQTSMYLCASSLMTGREAFFGQGTRLTVV.

The rearrangement joins TRBV5-1 to TRBJ1-1; TRBD1 agrees at 9 bases. The length of the CDR3 is 20 residues. V lost 0 bases and J lost 1; bases outside the gene matches: 16. The V gene's germline CDR1 is SGHRS and CDR2 YFSETQ. The CDR3: CASSLDGTGGMAVRNTEAFF. CDR3 sequence (DNA): TGCGCCAGCAGCTTGGATGGAACAGGGGGCATGGCCGTGCGGAACACTGAAGCTTTCTTT.

This clone was seen only a few times. This chain connects TRBV6-6 to TRBJ1-2; perhaps TRBD1 as D (5 bases). Germline CDR1 is MNHNY and CDR2 is SVGAGI (reference sequence). V lost 5 bases to trimming and J lost 7 bases, with 17 bases between them. CDR3 length: 14 residues. The CDR3 region is CASSNIGTWIGYTF. DNA of the CDR3: TGTGCCAGCAGTAATATTGGGACTTGGATTGGCTACACCTTC.